The clone carrying this T cell receptor beta chain has just a few counts. Its target is unknown. The sample belongs to a study of early T cells in non-severe SARS-CoV-2 infection. Broader study findings: Matches to VDJdb favored anti-spike CD8 responses and missed private and CD4 specificities.

Researchers attached unique molecular identifiers to individual cDNA molecules. A single record per CDR3 protein comes from TCRdb applying MiXCR to the 5' RACE reads. The table shows more than 45,000 distinct CDR3 sequences, with around 12% occurring only once. The V gene lost 2 bases and the J gene lost 1 base, with 12 bases spanning the gap. The CDR3 loop spans 16 amino acids. Germline-derived CDR1 and CDR2 are SGDLS and YYNGEE. The V gene is TRBV9, the J gene TRBJ2-2; no clear D. Sequencing was done on a sample of whole blood. The sequence was collected from an adult who was a healthcare worker with PCR-confirmed SARS-CoV-2 infection or an uninfected control (not recorded which). CDR3 sequence reads: CASSVHALGNTGELFF. The CDR3 region has the DNA TGTGCCAGCAGCGTCCACGCTTTAGGGAACACCGGGGAGCTGTTTTTT.